This T cell receptor beta chain was obtained from a study of blood T cell repertoires in COVID-19 (dated by TCRdb to 2018 to 2021). With respect to the entire study: Samples from collaborators originated in the United States, Italy and Spain and spanned both the acute and convalescent phases of COVID-19. A freely available public database, intended as a resource for researchers studying the immune response to SARS-CoV-2, is where the repertoires were released. Where available, HLA class I and class II types were taken from metadata supplied by the sample provider and were not determined by assay-based typing. Samples came from the ongoing ImmuneRACE study (first 160 participants) plus 1,254 subjects from 6 global collaborators. A de-identified subject ID, COVID-19 status, age in years and sex were almost always included in the sample metadata. Deeply sampled blood TCRbeta repertoires from subjects exposed to, actively infected with, or recovered from COVID-19 were included in the dataset. The material from the prospective study consisted of cDNA or gDNA derived from T cells, B-cell-depleted T cells, or PBMCs.

TCRbeta CDR3 regions were amplified from genomic DNA by means of the immunoSEQ Assay, a bias-controlled multiplex PCR. The authors' analysis ran thus. The number of nucleated cells in each sample was estimated by amplification of reference gene primers within the assay. To quantify the absolute abundance of each unique TCRbeta CDR3 rearrangement, sequence reads were collapsed and filtered. For each sample, productive Simpson clonality was calculated as the square root of Simpson's diversity index across productive rearrangements. TCRdb limited this immuneACCESS table to in-frame rearrangements with V and J called. A share of clones is missing; checked studies link under half to unresolved V genes, and the rest is unexplained. Clone size and the V and J calls come from that table; the DNA yielded D and trimming. This sample has roughly 200,000 clones in its table, and 85% of those were observed once. The biggest ten clones account for roughly 4.5% of the sample.

Whole blood was collected in K2EDTA tubes by collaborating institutions according to the institutions' own protocols. For TCRbeta analysis, collaborators shipped samples as frozen whole blood, isolated PBMCs, or DNA extracted from either of those sample types. CDR1 LGHDT and CDR2 YNNKEL were looked up in the germline V gene (reference sequence). Taken from cysteine to phenylalanine, the CDR3 has 13 residues. Of the read, only the CDR3 DNA is kept; its 39 bases are in frame from base 1. A distance of 11 bases separates the germline ends of V and J, which lose 4 bases and 8 bases respectively. About this clone itself: There is no known antigen for this receptor. No base qualities exist here, and no much larger clone lies one base off it.

Here is what the overall study found, with its caveats: Clinical and demographic metadata were provided uncurated, with the amount varying by source and participant.

This receptor was identified in an elderly woman with acute or convalescent COVID-19. The chain joins TRBV3-1 (or the pseudogene TRBV3-2) to TRBJ1-4; the D gene is not confidently resolved. Sequenced material: peripheral blood. The CDR3 protein is CASSLGALEKLFF. The base sequence is TGTGCCAGCAGCCTTGGAGCTCTGGAAAAACTGTTTTTT.